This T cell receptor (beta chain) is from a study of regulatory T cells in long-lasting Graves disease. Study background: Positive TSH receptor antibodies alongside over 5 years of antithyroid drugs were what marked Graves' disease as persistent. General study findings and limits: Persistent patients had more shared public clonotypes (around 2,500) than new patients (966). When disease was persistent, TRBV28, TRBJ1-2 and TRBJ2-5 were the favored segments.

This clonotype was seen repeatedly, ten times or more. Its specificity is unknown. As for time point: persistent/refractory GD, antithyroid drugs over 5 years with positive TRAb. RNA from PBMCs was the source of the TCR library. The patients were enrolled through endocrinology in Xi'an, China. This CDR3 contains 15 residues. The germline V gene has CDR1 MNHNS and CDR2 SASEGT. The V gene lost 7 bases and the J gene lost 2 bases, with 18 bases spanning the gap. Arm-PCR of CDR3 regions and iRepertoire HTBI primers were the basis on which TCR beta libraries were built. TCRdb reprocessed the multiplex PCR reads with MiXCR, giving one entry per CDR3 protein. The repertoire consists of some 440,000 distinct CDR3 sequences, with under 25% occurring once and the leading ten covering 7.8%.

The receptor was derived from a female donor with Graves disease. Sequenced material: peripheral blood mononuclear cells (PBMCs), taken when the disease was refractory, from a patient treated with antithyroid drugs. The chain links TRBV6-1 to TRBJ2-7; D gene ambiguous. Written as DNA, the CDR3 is TGTGCCAGCACTCAAGGGTTTCTGGTCGCCTACGAGCAGTACTTC. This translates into CASTQGFLVAYEQYF.